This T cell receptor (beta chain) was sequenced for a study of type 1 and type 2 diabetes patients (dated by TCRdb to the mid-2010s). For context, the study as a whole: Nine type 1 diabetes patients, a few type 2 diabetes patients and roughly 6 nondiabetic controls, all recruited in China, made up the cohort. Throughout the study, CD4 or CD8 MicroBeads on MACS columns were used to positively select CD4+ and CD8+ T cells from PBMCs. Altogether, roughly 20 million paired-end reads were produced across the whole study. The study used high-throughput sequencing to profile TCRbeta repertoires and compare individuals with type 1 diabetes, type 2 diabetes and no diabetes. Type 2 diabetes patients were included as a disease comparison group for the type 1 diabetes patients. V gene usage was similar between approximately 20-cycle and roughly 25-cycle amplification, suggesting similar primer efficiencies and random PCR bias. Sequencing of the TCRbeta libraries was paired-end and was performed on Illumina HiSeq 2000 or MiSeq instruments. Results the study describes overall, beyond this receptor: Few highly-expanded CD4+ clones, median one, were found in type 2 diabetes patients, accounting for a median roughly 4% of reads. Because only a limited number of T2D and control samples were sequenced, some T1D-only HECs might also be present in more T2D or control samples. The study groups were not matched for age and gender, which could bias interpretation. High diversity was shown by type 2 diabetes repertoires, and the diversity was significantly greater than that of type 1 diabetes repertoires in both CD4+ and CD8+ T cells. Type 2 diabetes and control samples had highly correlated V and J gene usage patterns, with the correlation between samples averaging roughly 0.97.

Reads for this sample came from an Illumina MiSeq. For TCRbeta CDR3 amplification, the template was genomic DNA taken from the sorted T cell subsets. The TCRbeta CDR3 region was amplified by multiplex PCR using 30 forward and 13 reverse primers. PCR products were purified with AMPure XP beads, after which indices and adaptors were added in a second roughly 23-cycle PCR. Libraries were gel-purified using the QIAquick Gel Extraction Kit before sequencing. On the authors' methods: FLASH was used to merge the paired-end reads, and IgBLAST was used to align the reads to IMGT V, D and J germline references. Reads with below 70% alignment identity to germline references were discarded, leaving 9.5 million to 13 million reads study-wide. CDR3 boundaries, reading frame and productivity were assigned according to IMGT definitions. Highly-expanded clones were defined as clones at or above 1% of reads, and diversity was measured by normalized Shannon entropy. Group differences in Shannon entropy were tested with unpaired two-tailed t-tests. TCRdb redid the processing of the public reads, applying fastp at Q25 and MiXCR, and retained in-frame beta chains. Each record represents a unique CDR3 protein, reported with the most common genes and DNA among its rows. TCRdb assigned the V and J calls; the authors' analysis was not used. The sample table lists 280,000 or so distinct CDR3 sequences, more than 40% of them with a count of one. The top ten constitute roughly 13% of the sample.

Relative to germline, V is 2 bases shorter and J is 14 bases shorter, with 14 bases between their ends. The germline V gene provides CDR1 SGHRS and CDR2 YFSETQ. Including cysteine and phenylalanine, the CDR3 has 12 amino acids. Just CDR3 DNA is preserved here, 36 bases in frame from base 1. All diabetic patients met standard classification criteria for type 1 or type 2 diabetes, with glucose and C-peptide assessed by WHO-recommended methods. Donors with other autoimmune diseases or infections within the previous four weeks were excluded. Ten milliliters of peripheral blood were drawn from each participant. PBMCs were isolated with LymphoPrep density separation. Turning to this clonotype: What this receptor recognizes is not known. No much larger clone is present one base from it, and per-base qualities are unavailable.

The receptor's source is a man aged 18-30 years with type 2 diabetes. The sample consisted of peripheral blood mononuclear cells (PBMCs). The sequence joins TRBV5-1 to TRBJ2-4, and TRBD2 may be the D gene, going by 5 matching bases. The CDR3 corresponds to CASSFTSIFEYF. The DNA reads TGCGCCAGCAGCTTTACTAGTATCTTCGAGTACTTC.